Below are 9 T cell receptor beta chains sequenced from a single sample in a study of cytomegalovirus exposure and HLA in healthy donors. Primers included in the PCR were 60 Vbeta and 13 Jbeta primers. Here immunoSEQ multiplex PCR was the method, and the copy in TCRdb shows in-frame clones only, minus some. The sample has approximately 170,000 clones, 79% seen once; the top ten hold 1.6%. Sequenced sample: PBMCs. The receptors shown here come from a woman between 18 and 29 years old in good health and CMV-seronegative.

The V and J genes are TRBV28 and TRBJ1-3; perhaps TRBD1 as D (5 bases). The CDR3 contains 16 residues. V lost 3 bases, J lost 0 bases, and 12 bases lay in between. CDR1 is MDHEN, CDR2 SYDVKM, per germline. The CDR3 nucleotides are TGTGCCAGCAGTTTGGCTGGACACCACTCTGGAAACACCATATATTTT. It encodes CASSLAGHHSGNTIYF.

The chain combines TRBV4-1 with TRBJ2-1, with 9 bases lining up with TRBD2. The V gene end was trimmed by 0 bases and the J gene end by 6 bases; junction bases not matched to a gene: 3. CDR3 size: 15 residues. CDR1 and CDR2 (germline): MGHRA, YSYEKL. The CDR3 reads CASSQEGGRANEQFF. The CDR3, as DNA: TGCGCCAGCAGCCAAGAGGGCGGGAGGGCCAATGAGCAGTTCTTC.

This clone was seen only a few times. The V and J genes are TRBV28 and TRBJ2-4, with 8 bases lining up with TRBD2. The J segment lost 7 bases and the V segment lost 6 bases, leaving 5 bases of the junction unmatched. The CDR3 has 13 residues. From germline, CDR1 is MDHEN and CDR2 SYDVKM. The chain's CDR3 is CASSLGRENIQYF. As DNA, the CDR3 is TGTGCCAGCAGCCTCGGGAGGGAGAACATTCAGTACTTC.

The chain couples TRBV14 to TRBJ2-5; 10 bases map to TRBD2. The CDR3 sequence is 13 residues long. Trimming removed 11 bases from V and 3 bases from J; junction bases left unmatched: 6. CDR1 is SGHDN, CDR2 FVKESK, per germline. The CDR3 coding sequence is TGTGCCTCCAGCGGGGGGGTTGAAGAGACCCAGTACTTC. This translates into CASSGGVEETQYF.

Concerning this clone itself: Within the sample, other DNA sequences also encode this same CDR3. This sequence joins TRBV7-2 and TRBJ1-1; 7 bases line up with TRBD1. The ends lost 6 bases at V and 5 bases at J; junction bases unmatched: 6. Germline V CDR1 and CDR2: SGHTA, FQGNSA. The CDR3 loop spans 13 amino acids. In DNA, the CDR3 is TGTGCCAGCAGTAGACTACAGGGGACTGAAGCTTTCTTT. It yields the protein CASSRLQGTEAFF.

This clone has more than one count but fewer than ten. The chain recombines TRBV4-3 with TRBJ2-1, with D possibly matching TRBD2 (6 bases). The CDR3 is made up of 16 amino acids. Germline V gene lookup returns CDR1 LGHNA and CDR2 YSLEER. V was shortened by 0 bases and J by 6 bases, with 15 bases between the two germline ends. The CDR3 DNA is TGCGCCAGCAGCCAAGAAAGGGGCGGGGTCCCCAATGAGCAGTTCTTC. Translation gives CASSQERGGVPNEQFF.

The V call is TRBV28, the J call TRBJ1-5, with a tentative D call TRBD1 (5 bases). The germline gives CDR1 MDHEN, CDR2 SYDVKM. Trimming left V 2 bases short and J 4 bases short, with 15 bases between. The CDR3 runs to 16 residues. The CDR3 DNA reads as TGTGCCAGCAGTTTAGAGCCAGGGACTCAGAATCAGCCCCAGCATTTT. Translated: CASSLEPGTQNQPQHF. The variable domain in full, completed from reference TRBV28 and TRBJ1-5, reads DVKVTQSSRYLVKRTGEKVFLECVQDMDHENMFWYRQDPGLGLRLIYFSYDVKMKEKGDIPEGYSVSREKKERFSLILESASTNQTSMYLCASSLEPGTQNQPQHFGDGTRLSIL.

The V call is TRBV9, the J call TRBJ2-7; a weak D match, TRBD1 (5 bases). V shed 2 bases and J shed 3 bases, with 9 bases lying between them. CDR1 is SGDLS and CDR2 is YYNGEE in the germline V gene. CDR3 length: 13 amino acids. CDR3 DNA: TGTGCCAGCAGCGTCTCACAGGACTACGAGCAGTACTTC. As protein: CASSVSQDYEQYF.

V is TRBV7-9 and J is TRBJ2-2; the match to TRBD2 covers 7 bases. The CDR3 is made up of 17 amino acids. Per the germline V gene, CDR1 is SEHNR and CDR2 is FQNEAQ (reference sequence). Losses at the gene ends were 3 bases for V and 3 bases for J; bases not matched to a gene: 10. The CDR3 sequence is CASSFRHRGGDTGELFF. CDR3 bases: TGTGCCAGCAGCTTCAGGCATCGGGGAGGGGACACCGGGGAGCTGTTTTTT.